The sequence of this T cell receptor beta chain was determined in a study of radiotherapy plus CTLA-4 blockade in lung cancer. The method was immunoSEQ multiplex PCR; TCRdb's version includes in-frame clones alone and lacks a portion of them. The repertoire consists of 95,000 to 150,000 clones, with about nine tenths occurring once and the leading ten covering under 8%. The clonotype was recovered from a human donor with non-small cell lung cancer that progressed on radiotherapy plus ipilimumab. The material sequenced was peripheral blood, taken from a patient treated with radiotherapy plus ipilimumab.

CDR3 in DNA: TGTGCCAGCAGCTTAGCGCAGGGGGCAGGATCTGGGGCCAACGTCCTGACTTTC. This gives the protein CASSLAQGAGSGANVLTF. The chain joins TRBV7-9 to TRBJ2-6; 8 positions match TRBD1. V lost 0 bases to trimming and J lost 1 base; unmatched junction nucleotides: 5. The CDR3 has 18 amino acids. Germline values: CDR1 SEHNR, CDR2 FQNEAQ (reference sequence).